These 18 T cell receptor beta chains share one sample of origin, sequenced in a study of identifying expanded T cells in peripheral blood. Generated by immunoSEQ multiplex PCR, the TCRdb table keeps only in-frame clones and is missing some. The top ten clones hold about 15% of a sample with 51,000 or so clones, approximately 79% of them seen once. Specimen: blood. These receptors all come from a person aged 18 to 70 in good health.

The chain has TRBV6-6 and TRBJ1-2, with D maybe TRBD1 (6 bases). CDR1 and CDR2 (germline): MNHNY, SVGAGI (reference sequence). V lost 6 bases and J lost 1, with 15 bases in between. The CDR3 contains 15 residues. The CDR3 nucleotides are TGTGCCAGCAGCCCTTGGGGGGCTGATAACTATGGCTACACCTTC. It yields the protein CASSPWGADNYGYTF.

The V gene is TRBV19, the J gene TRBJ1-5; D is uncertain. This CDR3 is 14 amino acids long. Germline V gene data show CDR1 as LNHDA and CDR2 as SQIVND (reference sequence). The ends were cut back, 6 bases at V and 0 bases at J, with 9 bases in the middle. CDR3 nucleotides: TGTGCCAGTAGCGACCCAGGTAGCAATCAGCCCCAGCATTTT. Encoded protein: CASSDPGSNQPQHF.

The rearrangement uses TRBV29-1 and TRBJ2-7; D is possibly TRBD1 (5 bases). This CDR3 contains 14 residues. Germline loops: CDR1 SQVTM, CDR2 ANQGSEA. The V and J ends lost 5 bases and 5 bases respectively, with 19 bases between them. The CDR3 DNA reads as TGCAGCGTTCCAAATGACAGTAGGGAAGACGAGCAGTACTTC. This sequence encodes CSVPNDSREDEQYF.

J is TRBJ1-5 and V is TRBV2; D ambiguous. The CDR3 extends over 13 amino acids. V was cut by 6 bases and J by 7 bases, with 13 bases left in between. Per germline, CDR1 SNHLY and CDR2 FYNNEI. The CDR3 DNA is TGTGCCAGCAGCTCCCTGGCTCAACAGCCCCAGCATTTT. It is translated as CASSSLAQQPQHF.

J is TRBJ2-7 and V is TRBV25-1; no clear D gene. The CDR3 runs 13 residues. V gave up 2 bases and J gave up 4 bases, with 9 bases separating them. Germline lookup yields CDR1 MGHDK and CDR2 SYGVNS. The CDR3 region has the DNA TGTGCCAGCAGTGAAGTAGGTACTTACGAGCAGTACTTC. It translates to CASSEVGTYEQYF.

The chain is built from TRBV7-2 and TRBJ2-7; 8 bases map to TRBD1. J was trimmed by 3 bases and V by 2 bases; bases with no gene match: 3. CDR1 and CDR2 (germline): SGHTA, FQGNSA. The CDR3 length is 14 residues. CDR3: CASSLSGQGYEQYF. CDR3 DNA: TGTGCCAGCAGCTTATCTGGACAGGGCTACGAGCAGTACTTC.

CDR3 nucleotides: TGTGCCAGCAGCTTAACCGGAGCCAAAAACATTCAGTACTTC. This encodes CASSLTGAKNIQYF. V and J are TRBV7-2 and TRBJ2-4; D gene ambiguous. CDR1 and CDR2 from the germline V gene are SGHTA and FQGNSA. This CDR3 comprises 14 residues. The V end lost 2 bases, the J end lost 0 bases, and 5 bases lay between the germline ends.

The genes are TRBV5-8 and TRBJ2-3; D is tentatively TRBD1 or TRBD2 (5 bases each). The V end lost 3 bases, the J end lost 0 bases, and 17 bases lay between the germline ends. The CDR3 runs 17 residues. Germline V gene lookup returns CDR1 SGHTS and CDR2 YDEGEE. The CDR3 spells CASSSGLLGTSTDTQYF. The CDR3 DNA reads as TGTGCCAGCAGCTCCGGTCTTTTAGGGACGAGCACAGATACGCAGTATTTT.

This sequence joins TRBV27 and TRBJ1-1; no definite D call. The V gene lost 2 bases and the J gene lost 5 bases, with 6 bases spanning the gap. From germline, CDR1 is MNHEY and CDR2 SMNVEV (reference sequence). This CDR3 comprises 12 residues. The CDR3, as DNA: TGTGCCAGCAGTTTACGAGGGACTGAAGCTTTCTTT. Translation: CASSLRGTEAFF.

DNA of the CDR3: TGTGCCAGCAGCTACGCCTTAAGCGATACGCAGTATTTT. This encodes CASSYALSDTQYF. The rearrangement uses TRBV27 and TRBJ2-3; D remains unclear. The CDR3 runs to 13 residues. V was pared by 6 bases and J by 6 bases, with 13 bases between. Germline V gene data show CDR1 as MNHEY and CDR2 as SMNVEV (reference sequence).

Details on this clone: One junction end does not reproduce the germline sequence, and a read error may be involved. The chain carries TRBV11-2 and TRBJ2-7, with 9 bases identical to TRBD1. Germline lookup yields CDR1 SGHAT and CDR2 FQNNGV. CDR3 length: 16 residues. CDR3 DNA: TGTGCCAGCAGCCTAGACCCGGGACAGGGTCGGTACGAGCAGTACTTC. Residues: CASSLDPGQGRYEQYF.

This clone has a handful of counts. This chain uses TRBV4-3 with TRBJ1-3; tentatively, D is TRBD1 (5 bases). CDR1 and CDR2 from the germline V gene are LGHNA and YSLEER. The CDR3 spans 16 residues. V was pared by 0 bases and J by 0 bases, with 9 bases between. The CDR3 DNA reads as TGCGCCAGCAGCCAAGATAGCAGGGCCTCTGGAAACACCATATATTTT. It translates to CASSQDSRASGNTIYF.

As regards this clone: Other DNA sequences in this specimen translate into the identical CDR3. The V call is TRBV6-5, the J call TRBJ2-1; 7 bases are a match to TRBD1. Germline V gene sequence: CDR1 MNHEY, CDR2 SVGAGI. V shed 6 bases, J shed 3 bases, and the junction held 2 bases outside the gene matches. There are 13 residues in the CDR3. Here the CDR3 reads CASSRDSYNEQFF. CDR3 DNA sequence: TGTGCCAGCAGCAGGGACAGCTACAATGAGCAGTTCTTC.

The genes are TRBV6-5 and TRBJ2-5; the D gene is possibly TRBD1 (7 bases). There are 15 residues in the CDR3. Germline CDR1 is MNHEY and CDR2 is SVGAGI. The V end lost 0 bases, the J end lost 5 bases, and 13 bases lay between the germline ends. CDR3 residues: CASSYSRGRTETQYF. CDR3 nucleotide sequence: TGTGCCAGCAGTTACTCCAGGGGGAGGACGGAGACCCAGTACTTC.

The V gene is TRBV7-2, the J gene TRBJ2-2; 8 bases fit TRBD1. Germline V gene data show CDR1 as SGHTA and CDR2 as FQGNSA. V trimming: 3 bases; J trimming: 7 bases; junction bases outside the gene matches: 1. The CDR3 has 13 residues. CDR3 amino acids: CASSLTGVGELFF. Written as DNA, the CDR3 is TGTGCCAGCAGCTTGACAGGGGTCGGGGAGCTGTTTTTT.

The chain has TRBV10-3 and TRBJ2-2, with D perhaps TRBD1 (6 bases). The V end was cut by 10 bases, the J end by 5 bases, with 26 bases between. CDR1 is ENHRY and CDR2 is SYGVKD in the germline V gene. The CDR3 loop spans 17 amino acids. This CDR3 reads CATLKQGTGEGTGELFF. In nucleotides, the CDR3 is TGTGCCACGTTAAAACAGGGAACCGGTGAGGGGACCGGGGAGCTGTTTTTT.

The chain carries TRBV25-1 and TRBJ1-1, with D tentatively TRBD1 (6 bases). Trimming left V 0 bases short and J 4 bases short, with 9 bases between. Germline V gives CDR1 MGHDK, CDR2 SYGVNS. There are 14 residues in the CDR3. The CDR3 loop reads CASSEYTGSTEAFF. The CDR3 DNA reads TGTGCCAGCAGTGAATACACAGGGAGCACTGAAGCTTTCTTT.

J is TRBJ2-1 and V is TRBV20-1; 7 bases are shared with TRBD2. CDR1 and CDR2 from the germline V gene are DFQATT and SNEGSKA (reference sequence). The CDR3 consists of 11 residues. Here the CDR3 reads CSTKNRDYLFF. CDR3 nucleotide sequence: TGCAGCACAAAGAATCGGGACTACCTGTTCTTC.